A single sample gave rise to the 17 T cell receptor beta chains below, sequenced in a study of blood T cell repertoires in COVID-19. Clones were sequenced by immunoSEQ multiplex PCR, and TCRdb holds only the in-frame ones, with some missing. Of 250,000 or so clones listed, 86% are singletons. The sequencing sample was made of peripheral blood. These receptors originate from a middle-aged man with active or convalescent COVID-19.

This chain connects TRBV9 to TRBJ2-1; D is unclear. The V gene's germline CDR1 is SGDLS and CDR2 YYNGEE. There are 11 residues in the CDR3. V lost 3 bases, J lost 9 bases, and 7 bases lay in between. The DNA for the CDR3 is TGTGCCAGCAGCGCAGGTGTTGAGCAGTTCTTC. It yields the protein CASSAGVEQFF.

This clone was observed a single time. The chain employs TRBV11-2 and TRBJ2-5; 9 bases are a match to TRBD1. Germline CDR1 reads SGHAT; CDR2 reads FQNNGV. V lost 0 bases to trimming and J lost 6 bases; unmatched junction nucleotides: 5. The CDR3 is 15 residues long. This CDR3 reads CASSLERDRVQTQYF. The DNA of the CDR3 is TGTGCCAGCAGCTTAGAGCGGGACAGGGTACAGACCCAGTACTTC.

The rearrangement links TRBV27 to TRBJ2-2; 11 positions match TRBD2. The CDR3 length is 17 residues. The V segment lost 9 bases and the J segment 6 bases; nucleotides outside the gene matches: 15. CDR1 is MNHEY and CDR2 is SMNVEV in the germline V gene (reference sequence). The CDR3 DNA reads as TGTGCCAGTCCTAAACAGCCGACTAGCGGGGCTGCCGGGGAGCTGTTTTTT. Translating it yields CASPKQPTSGAAGELFF.

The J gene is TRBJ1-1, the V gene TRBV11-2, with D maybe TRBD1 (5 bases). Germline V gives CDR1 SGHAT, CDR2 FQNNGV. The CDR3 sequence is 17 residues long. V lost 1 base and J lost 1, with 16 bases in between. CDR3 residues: CASSLVHGGTSNTEAFF. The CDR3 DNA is TGTGCCAGCAGCTTAGTTCATGGCGGGACTTCGAACACTGAAGCTTTCTTT.

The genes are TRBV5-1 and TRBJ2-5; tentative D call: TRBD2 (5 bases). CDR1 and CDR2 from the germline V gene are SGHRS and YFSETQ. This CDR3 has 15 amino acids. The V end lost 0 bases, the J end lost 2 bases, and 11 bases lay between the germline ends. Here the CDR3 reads CASSLGPGGQETQYF. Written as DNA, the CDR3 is TGCGCCAGCAGCTTGGGGCCGGGCGGGCAAGAGACCCAGTACTTC.

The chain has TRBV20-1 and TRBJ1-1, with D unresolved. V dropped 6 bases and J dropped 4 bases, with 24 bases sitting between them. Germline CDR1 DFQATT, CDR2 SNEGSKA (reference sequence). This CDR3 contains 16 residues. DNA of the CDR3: TGCAGTGCAAGTACTCCTCCTCAGGATCCGCGCACTGAAGCTTTCTTT. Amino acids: CSASTPPQDPRTEAFF.

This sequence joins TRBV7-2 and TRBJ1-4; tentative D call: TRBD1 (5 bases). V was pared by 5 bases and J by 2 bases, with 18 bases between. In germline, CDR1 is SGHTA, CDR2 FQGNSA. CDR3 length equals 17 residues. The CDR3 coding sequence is TGTGCCAGCAGCATGTTGAAGACAGTCAGTACTAATGAAAAACTGTTTTTT. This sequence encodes CASSMLKTVSTNEKLFF.

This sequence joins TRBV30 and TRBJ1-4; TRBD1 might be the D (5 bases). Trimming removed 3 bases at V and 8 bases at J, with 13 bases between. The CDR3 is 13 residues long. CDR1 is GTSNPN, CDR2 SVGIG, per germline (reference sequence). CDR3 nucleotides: TGTGCCTGGAGCCCAGGGATGCGGGAAAAACTGTTTTTT. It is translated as CAWSPGMREKLFF.

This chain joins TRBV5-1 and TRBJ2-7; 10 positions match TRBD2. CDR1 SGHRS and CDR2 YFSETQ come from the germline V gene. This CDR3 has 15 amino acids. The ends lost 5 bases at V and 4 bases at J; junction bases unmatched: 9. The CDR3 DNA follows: TGCGCCAGCAGGATTCTAGCGGGAGAACATTACGAGCAGTACTTC. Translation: CASRILAGEHYEQYF.

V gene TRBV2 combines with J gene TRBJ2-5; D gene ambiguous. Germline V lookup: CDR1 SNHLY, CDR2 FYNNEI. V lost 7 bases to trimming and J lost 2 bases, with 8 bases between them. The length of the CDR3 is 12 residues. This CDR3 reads CASMGRQETQYF. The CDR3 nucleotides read TGTGCCAGCATGGGCAGGCAAGAGACCCAGTACTTC.

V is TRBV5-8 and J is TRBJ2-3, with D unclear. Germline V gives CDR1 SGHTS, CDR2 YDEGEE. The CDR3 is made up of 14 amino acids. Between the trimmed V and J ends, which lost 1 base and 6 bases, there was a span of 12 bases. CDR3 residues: CASSLRGSLDTQYF. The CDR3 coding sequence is TGTGCCAGCAGCTTGCGAGGCTCGCTGGATACGCAGTATTTT.

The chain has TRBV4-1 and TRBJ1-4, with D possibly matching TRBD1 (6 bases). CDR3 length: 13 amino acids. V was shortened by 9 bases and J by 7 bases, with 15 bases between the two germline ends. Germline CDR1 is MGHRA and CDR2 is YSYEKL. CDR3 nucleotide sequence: TGCGCCAGTGGATGGGGGCCAAGTGAAAAACTGTTTTTT. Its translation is CASGWGPSEKLFF.

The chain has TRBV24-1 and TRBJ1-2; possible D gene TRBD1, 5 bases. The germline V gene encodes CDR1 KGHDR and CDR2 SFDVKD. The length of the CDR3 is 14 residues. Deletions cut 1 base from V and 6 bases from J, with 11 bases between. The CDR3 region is CATSDFAGVDGYTF. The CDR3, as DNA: TGTGCCACCAGTGATTTCGCGGGGGTAGATGGCTACACCTTC.

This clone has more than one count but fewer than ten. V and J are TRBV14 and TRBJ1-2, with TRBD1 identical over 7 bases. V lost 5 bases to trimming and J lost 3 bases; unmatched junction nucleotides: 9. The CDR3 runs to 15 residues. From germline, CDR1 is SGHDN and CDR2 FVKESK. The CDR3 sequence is CASSSSTGMDYGYTF. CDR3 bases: TGTGCCAGCAGCTCATCGACAGGGATGGACTATGGCTACACCTTC.

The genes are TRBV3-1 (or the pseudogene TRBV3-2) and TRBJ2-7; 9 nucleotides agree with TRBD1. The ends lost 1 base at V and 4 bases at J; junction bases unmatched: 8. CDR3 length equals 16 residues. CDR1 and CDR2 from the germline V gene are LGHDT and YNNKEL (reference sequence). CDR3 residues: CASSQGGPGQGYEQYF. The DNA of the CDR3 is TGTGCCAGCAGCCAAGGTGGGCCAGGACAGGGGTACGAGCAGTACTTC.

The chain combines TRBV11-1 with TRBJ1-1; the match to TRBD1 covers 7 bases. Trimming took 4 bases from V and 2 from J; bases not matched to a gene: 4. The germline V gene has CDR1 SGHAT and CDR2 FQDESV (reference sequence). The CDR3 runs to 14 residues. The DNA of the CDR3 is TGTGCCAGCAGCTACCGGGACAGAAACACTGAAGCTTTCTTT. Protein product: CASSYRDRNTEAFF.

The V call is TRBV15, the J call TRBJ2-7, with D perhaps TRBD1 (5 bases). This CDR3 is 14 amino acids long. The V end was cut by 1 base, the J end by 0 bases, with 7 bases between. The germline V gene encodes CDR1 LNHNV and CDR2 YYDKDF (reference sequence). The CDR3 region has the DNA TGTGCCACCAGCAGAGGGGGCGACTCCTACGAGCAGTACTTC. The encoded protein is CATSRGGDSYEQYF.